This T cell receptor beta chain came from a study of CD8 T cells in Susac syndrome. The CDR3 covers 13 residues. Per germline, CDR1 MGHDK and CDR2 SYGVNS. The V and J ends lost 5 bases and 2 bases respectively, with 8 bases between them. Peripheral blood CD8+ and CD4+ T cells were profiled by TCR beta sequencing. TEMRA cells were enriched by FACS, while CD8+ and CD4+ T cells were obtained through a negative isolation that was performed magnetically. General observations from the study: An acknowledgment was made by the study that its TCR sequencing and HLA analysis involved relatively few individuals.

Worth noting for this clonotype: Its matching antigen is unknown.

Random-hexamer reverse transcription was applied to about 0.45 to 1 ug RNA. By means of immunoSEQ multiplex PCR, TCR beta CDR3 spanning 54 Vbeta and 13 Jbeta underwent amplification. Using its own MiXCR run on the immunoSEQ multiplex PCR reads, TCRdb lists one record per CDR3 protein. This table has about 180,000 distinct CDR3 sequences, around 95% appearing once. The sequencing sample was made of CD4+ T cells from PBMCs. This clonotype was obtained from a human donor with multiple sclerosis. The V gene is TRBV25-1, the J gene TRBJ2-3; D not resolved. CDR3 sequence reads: CASSPTYTDTQYF. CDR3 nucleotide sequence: TGTGCCAGCAGTCCGACATACACAGATACGCAGTATTTT.